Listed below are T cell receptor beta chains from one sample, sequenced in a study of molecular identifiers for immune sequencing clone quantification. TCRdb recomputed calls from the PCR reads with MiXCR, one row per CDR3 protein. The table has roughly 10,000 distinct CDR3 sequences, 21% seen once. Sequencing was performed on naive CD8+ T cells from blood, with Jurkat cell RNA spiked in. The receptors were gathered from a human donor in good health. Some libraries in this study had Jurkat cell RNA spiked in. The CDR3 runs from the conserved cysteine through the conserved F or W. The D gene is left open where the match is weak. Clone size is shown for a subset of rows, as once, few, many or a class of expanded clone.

CDR3: CASRQAMAETQYF
DNA: TGTGCCAGCAGGCAGGCCATGGCAGAGACCCAGTACTTC
J: TRBJ2-5
D: NA
V: TRBV12-3/TRBV12-4
length: 13
size: medium-sized

CDR3: CASSYGPRTSGSLAKNIQYF
DNA: TGTGCCAGCAGTTACGGGCCCAGGACTAGCGGCAGCCTAGCCAAAAACATTCAGTACTTC
J: TRBJ2-4
D: TRBD2
V: TRBV6-6
length: 20
size: NA

CDR3: CASRTSVVATDTQYF
DNA: TGCGCCAGCAGAACTAGCGTTGTAGCCACAGATACGCAGTATTTT
J: TRBJ2-3
D: TRBD2
V: TRBV4-3
length: 15
size: medium-sized

CDR3: CASSESQGVDQRQHF
DNA: TGTGCCAGCAGTGAATCACAGGGTGTGGATCAGCGCCAGCATTTT
J: TRBJ1-5
D: NA
V: TRBV25-1
length: 15
size: NA

CDR3: CASSQDLVGAKNIQYF
DNA: TGCGCCAGCAGCCAAGATCTTGTGGGGGCCAAAAACATTCAGTACTTC
J: TRBJ2-4
D: NA
V: TRBV4-3
length: 16
size: many

CDR3: CASSLVESSYEQYF
DNA: TGTGCCAGCAGCTTAGTGGAAAGCTCCTACGAGCAGTACTTC
J: TRBJ2-7
D: NA
V: TRBV7-9
length: 14
size: medium-sized

CDR3: CASSEYDGDTQYF
DNA: TGCGCCAGCAGCGAATACGACGGAGATACGCAGTATTTT
J: TRBJ2-3
D: NA
V: TRBV4-3
length: 13
size: medium-sized

CDR3: CASSSDWQETQYF
DNA: TGTGCCAGCAGCTCAGACTGGCAAGAGACCCAGTACTTC
J: TRBJ2-5
D: NA
V: TRBV5-4
length: 13
size: medium-sized

CDR3: CASSDWAGGGGFSYEQYF
DNA: TGTGCCAGCAGTGACTGGGCCGGCGGAGGGGGCTTCTCCTACGAGCAGTACTTC
J: TRBJ2-7
D: NA
V: TRBV2
length: 18
size: NA

CDR3: CASSFGMLRGDTDTQYF
DNA: TGTGCCAGCAGCTTCGGAATGTTGCGGGGAGATACAGATACGCAGTATTTT
J: TRBJ2-3
D: NA
V: TRBV7-9
length: 17
size: medium-sized

CDR3: CASSSTSGTEAFF
DNA: TGTGCCAGCAGTTCTACCTCTGGAACTGAAGCTTTCTTT
J: TRBJ1-1
D: NA
V: TRBV27
length: 13
size: medium-sized

CDR3: CASSQDPGAHNEQFF
DNA: TGTGCCAGCAGCCAAGATCCCGGGGCGCATAATGAGCAGTTCTTC
J: TRBJ2-1
D: NA
V: TRBV4-2
length: 15
size: many

CDR3: CASSLGGTSYEQYF
DNA: TGTGCCAGCAGCTTAGGCGGAACCTCCTACGAGCAGTACTTC
J: TRBJ2-7
D: NA
V: TRBV5-6
length: 14
size: NA

CDR3: CSARDSVTYEQYF
DNA: TGCAGCGCCAGGGACAGCGTAACCTACGAGCAGTACTTC
J: TRBJ2-7
D: TRBD1
V: TRBV29-1
length: 13
size: medium-sized

CDR3: CASSVEGTGYEKLFF
DNA: TGTGCCAGCAGCGTAGAGGGTACGGGGTATGAAAAACTGTTTTTT
J: TRBJ1-4
D: NA
V: TRBV9
length: 15
size: many

CDR3: CASSVGTGYGEQFF
DNA: TGTGCCAGCAGCGTAGGGACAGGGTACGGTGAGCAGTTCTTC
J: TRBJ2-1
D: TRBD1
V: TRBV9
length: 14
size: few

CDR3: CATSRAQEVTGELFF
DNA: TGTGCCACCAGCAGAGCTCAGGAGGTCACCGGGGAGCTGTTTTTT
J: TRBJ2-2
D: NA
V: TRBV15
length: 15
size: medium-sized

CDR3: CAWSGGAGANVLTF
DNA: TGTGCCTGGAGTGGAGGTGCTGGGGCCAACGTCCTGACTTTC
J: TRBJ2-6
D: NA
V: TRBV30
length: 14
size: many

CDR3: CASSPGGSSYGYTF
DNA: TGTGCCAGCAGCCCCGGCGGCTCCTCTTATGGCTACACCTTC
J: TRBJ1-2
D: NA
V: TRBV5-6
length: 14
size: few

CDR3: CASSQDVGQASYNEQFF
DNA: TGCGCCAGCAGCCAAGATGTAGGACAGGCATCTTACAATGAGCAGTTCTTC
J: TRBJ2-1
D: TRBD1
V: TRBV4-1
length: 17
size: medium-sized

CDR3: CAGRQAVTGELFF
DNA: TGTGCCGGCAGGCAGGCGGTCACCGGGGAGCTGTTTTTT
J: TRBJ2-2
D: NA
V: TRBV12-3/TRBV12-4
length: 13
size: medium-sized

CDR3: CASSDLADEQFF
DNA: TGTGCCAGCTCGGACCTAGCCGATGAGCAGTTCTTC
J: TRBJ2-1
D: NA
V: TRBV18
length: 12
size: medium-sized

CDR3: CASSQGEGGGEELFF
DNA: TGTGCCAGCAGCCAAGGTGAAGGAGGGGGCGAGGAGCTGTTTTTT
J: TRBJ2-2
D: NA
V: TRBV4-2
length: 15
size: few

CDR3: CASSLAGSGANVLTF
DNA: TGTGCCAGCAGCTTAGCGGGGTCTGGGGCCAACGTCCTGACTTTC
J: TRBJ2-6
D: NA
V: TRBV7-6
length: 15
size: medium-sized

CDR3: CASSPRGGAYEQYF
DNA: TGTGCCAGTAGTCCCAGGGGGGGAGCTTACGAGCAGTACTTC
J: TRBJ2-7
D: NA
V: TRBV19
length: 14
size: medium-sized

CDR3: CASSQDRQGANYGYTF
DNA: TGTGCCAGCAGCCAAGACCGGCAGGGGGCTAACTATGGCTACACCTTC
J: TRBJ1-2
D: TRBD1
V: TRBV14
length: 16
size: medium-sized